This TCR beta chain comes out of a study of CD8 T cells in Susac syndrome. RNA amounts of roughly 0.45 to 1 ug underwent reverse transcription with random hexamers. Coverage of TCR beta CDR3 amplification by immunoSEQ multiplex PCR extended to 54 Vbeta and 13 Jbeta. MiXCR was run by TCRdb on the immunoSEQ multiplex PCR reads, yielding one entry per CDR3 protein. Here the sample spans about 300,000 distinct CDR3 sequences, 65% to 90% being singletons. Sequencing targeted TCR beta in blood CD8+ and CD4+ T cells. TEMRA cells were enriched by FACS, while CD8+ and CD4+ T cells were obtained through a negative isolation that was performed magnetically. CDR3 length: 16 amino acids. V dropped 4 bases and J dropped 6; count of bases not matched to a gene: 12. CDR1 and CDR2 (germline): SGDLS, YYNGEE.

Sequencing was done on a sample of CD8+ T cells from PBMCs. The sequence was obtained from a human donor with multiple sclerosis. The J gene is TRBJ2-1, the V gene TRBV9, with 8 bases aligning to TRBD1. The DNA of the CDR3 is TGTGCCAGCAGCCTAACAGGGGGTTTAGGGTCCAATGAGCAGTTCTTC. This codes for CASSLTGGLGSNEQFF. The variable domain in full, with the rest retrieved from reference TRBV9 and TRBJ2-1, is DSGVTQTPKHLITATGQRVTLRCSPRSGDLSVYWYQQSLDQGLQFLIQYYNGEERAKGNILERFSAQQFPDLHSELNLSSLELGDSALYFCASSLTGGLGSNEQFFGPGTRLTVL.